This record covers a single T cell receptor beta chain. The data are from a study of cytomegalovirus exposure and HLA in healthy donors. The CDR3 contains 15 residues. Trimming removed 1 base from V and 6 bases from J, with 15 bases in between. Germline CDR1 is MNHNS and CDR2 is SASEGT. The PCR ran on 60 Vbeta and 13 Jbeta primers. TCRdb's copy holds only in-frame clones and misses some; the assay was immunoSEQ multiplex PCR. The repertoire holds some 200,000 clones, with less than 85% as singletons. The rearrangement uses TRBV6-1 and TRBJ1-1; no reliable D call. The sample comprised PBMCs. This sequence was found in a man between 18 and 35 years old in good health and CMV-seronegative. The CDR3 loop is CASSEVPGRGAEAFF. The CDR3 DNA sequence: TGTGCCAGCAGTGAAGTTCCGGGTCGAGGAGCTGAAGCTTTCTTT.